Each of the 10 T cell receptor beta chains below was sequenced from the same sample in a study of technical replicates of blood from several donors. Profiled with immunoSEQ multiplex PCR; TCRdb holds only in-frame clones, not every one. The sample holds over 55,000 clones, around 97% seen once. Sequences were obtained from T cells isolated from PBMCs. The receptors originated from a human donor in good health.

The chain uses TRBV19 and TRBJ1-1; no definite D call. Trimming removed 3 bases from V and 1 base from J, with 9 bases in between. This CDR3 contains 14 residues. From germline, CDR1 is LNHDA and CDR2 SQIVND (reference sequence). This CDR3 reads CASSIEAGNTEAFF. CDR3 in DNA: TGTGCCAGTAGTATCGAGGCGGGGAACACTGAAGCTTTCTTT. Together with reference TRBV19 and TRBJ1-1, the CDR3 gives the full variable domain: DGGITQSPKYLFRKEGQNVTLSCEQNLNHDAMYWYRQDPGQGLRLIYYSQIVNDFQKGDIAEGYSVSREKKESFPLTVTSAQKNPTAFYLCASSIEAGNTEAFFGQGTRLTVV.

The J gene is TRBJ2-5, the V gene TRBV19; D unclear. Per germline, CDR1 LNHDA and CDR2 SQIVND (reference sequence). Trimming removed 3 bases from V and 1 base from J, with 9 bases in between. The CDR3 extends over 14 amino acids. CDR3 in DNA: TGTGCCAGTAGTATCGCCCTACGCCAAGAGACCCAGTACTTC. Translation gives CASSIALRQETQYF.

CDR3 sequence reads: CASSHGWGRGGTDTQYF. The CDR3 bases are TGCGCCAGCAGCCACGGATGGGGGCGGGGAGGGACAGATACGCAGTATTTT. The V and J genes are TRBV4-1 and TRBJ2-3, with D possibly matching TRBD2 (7 bases). This CDR3 comprises 17 residues. Germline values: CDR1 MGHRA, CDR2 YSYEKL. The ends were cut back, 3 bases at V and 3 bases at J, with 19 bases in the middle.

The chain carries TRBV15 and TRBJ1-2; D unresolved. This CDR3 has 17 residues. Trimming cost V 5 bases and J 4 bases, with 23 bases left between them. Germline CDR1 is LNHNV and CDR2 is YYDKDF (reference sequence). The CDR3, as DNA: TGTGCCACCAGCTATTACCCGTCCCACTTGGGAGGCTATGGCTACACCTTC. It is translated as CATSYYPSHLGGYGYTF.

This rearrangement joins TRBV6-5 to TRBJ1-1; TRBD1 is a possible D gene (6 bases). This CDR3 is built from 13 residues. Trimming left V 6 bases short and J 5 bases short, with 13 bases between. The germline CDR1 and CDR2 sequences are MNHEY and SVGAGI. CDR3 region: CASSRNRDTEAFF. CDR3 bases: TGTGCCAGCAGCCGAAACAGGGATACTGAAGCTTTCTTT.

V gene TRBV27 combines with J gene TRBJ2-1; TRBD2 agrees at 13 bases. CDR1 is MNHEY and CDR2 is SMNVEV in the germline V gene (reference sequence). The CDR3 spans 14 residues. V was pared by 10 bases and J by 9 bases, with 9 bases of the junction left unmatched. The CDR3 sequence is CATRGLAGEVEQFF. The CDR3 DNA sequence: TGTGCCACCCGAGGACTAGCGGGAGAGGTTGAGCAGTTCTTC.

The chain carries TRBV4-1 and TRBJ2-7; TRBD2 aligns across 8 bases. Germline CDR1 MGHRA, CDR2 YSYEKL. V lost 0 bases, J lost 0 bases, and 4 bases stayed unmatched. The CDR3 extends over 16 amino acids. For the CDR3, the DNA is TGCGCCAGCAGCCAAGAGATTAGCGGGGTCTCCTACGAGCAGTACTTC. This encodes CASSQEISGVSYEQYF.

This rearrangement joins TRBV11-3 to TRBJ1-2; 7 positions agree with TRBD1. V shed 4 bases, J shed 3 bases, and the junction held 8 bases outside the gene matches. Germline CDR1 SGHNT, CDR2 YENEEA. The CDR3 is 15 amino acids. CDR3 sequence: CASSSTWQGDYGYTF. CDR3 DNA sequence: TGTGCCAGCAGCTCTACTTGGCAGGGGGACTATGGCTACACCTTC.

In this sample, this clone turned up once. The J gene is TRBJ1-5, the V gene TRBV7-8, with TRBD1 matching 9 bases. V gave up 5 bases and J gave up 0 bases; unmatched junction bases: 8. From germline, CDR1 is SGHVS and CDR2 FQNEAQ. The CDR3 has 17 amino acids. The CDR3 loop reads CASSGGQGPYSNQPQHF. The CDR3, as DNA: TGTGCCAGCAGCGGGGGACAGGGACCTTATAGCAATCAGCCCCAGCATTTT.

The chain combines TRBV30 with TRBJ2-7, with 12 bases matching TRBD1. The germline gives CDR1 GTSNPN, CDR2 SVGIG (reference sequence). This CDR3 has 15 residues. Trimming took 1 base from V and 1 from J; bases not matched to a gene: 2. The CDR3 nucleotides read TGTGCCTGGAGTGGGGACAGGGGGCTGTCCTACGAGCAGTACTTC. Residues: CAWSGDRGLSYEQYF.